The present T cell receptor (beta chain) was sequenced within a study of shared clonotypes between healthy human individuals. Points from the study as a whole: Naive subsets usually exceeded memory subsets in estimated richness.

Germline CDR1 MNHEY, CDR2 SVGAGI. The CDR3 spans 11 residues. Trimming left V 7 bases short and J 5 bases short, with 8 bases between. Of note for this clone: Its antigen is currently unknown.

Per the original data handling: Filtering differed for immunoSEQ, which gave only junction sequences without quality scores. The table came from immunoSEQ multiplex PCR; TCRdb's copy has only in-frame clones and leaves some out. V, J and clone size are taken as reported in that table, and D and trimming were inferred from the DNA itself. The sample has under 1 million clones; roughly 96% are singletons. Naive CD8 cells, CD45RO-negative and positively selected for CCR7, excluded terminally differentiated effector memory CD45RA+ cells. This chain uses TRBV6-5 with TRBJ2-5; D remains unclear. Sequenced sample: naive CD8+ T cells sorted from blood. The sequence derives from a man aged 25-45 years in good health. DNA for the CDR3: TGTGCCAGCATCTACGGGGAGACCCAGTACTTC. It translates to CASIYGETQYF.